This TCR beta chain derives from a study of blood T cell repertoires in COVID-19. About the study: PBMCs, B-cell-depleted T cells, or T cells provided the cDNA or gDNA that made up the material.

The protocol was immunoSEQ multiplex PCR, while the TCRdb copy is restricted to in-frame clones and leaves out a portion. The sample has about 400,000 clones, more than 85% seen once; the top ten hold approximately 2.9%. This CDR3 comprises 15 residues. Germline V lookup: CDR1 LNHNV, CDR2 YYDKDF (reference sequence). Germline trimming cut 2 bases from V and 5 bases from J; bases unmatched to any gene: 5. This sequence originates from a human donor in a cohort sampled during active COVID-19. This chain connects TRBV15 to TRBJ2-7; 11 nucleotides line up with TRBD1. Source material: peripheral blood. The CDR3 coding sequence is TGTGCCACCAGCAGATATCGGACAGGGGGCGACGAGCAGTACTTC. Translating gives CATSRYRTGGDEQYF.